Following are 11 T cell receptor beta chains from one sample sequenced in a study of blood T cells in healthy people across ages. A J-beta primer mix and a sample-barcoded 5' primer were used in a second PCR of roughly 7 to 12 cycles. TCRdb independently ran MiXCR on the 5' RACE reads; one entry per CDR3 protein. The data show some 1.4 million distinct CDR3 sequences, 40% to 50% seen once. What was sequenced was blood. These receptors all stem from a woman between 18 and 30 years old in good health.

The chain recombines TRBV6-5 with TRBJ2-3; TRBD2 matches 15 bases. This CDR3 comprises 16 residues. The germline V gene encodes CDR1 MNHEY and CDR2 SVGAGI. The trim removed 4 bases at V and 6 bases at J, leaving 5 bases unmatched. Written as DNA, the CDR3 is TGTGCCAGCAGTTTTCGGACTAGCGGGGGGGTCGATACGCAGTATTTT. It specifies CASSFRTSGGVDTQYF.

The rearrangement links TRBV5-1 to TRBJ1-4, with 7 nucleotides matching TRBD1. Germline CDR1 is SGHRS and CDR2 is YFSETQ. The ends lost 7 bases at V and 2 bases at J; junction bases unmatched: 5. The CDR3 loop spans 14 amino acids. CDR3 DNA: TGCGCCAGCGGCCTACAGGGGACTAATGAAAAACTGTTTTTT. Translated, it gives CASGLQGTNEKLFF.

This clonotype was counted between two and nine times. This chain uses TRBV12-3 or TRBV12-4 with TRBJ2-5; 8 bases map to TRBD1. The closer fit of TRBJ2-7 to the DNA end suggests the J call may be wrong. This CDR3 is built from 16 residues. CDR3 region: CASSLSPTGAKCEQYF. The CDR3 region has the DNA TGTGCCAGCAGTTTGTCCCCGACAGGGGCTAAATGCGAGCAGTACTTC.

This clonotype was counted only a few times. The rearrangement links TRBV10-3 to TRBJ2-2; 12 bases line up with TRBD1. Germline-derived CDR1 and CDR2 are ENHRY and SYGVKD. V shed 3 bases, J shed 10 bases, and the junction held 6 bases outside the gene matches. This CDR3 region has 15 residues. The CDR3 reads CAISDRDRGLLELFF. In nucleotides, the CDR3 is TGTGCCATCAGTGACCGGGACAGGGGGCTCTTGGAGCTGTTTTTT.

J is TRBJ2-7 and V is TRBV28; 8 bases match TRBD1. Germline CDR1 reads MDHEN; CDR2 reads SYDVKM. The junction had 9 bases not matched to a gene; V was cut back by 5 bases and J by 3 bases. The CDR3 sequence is 15 residues long. The CDR3: CASSPGQGWYYEQYF. As DNA, the CDR3 is TGTGCCAGCAGTCCAGGACAGGGTTGGTACTACGAGCAGTACTTC.

This chain uses TRBV4-2 with TRBJ2-2; no definite D call. In germline, CDR1 is LGHNA, CDR2 YNFKEQ. Trimming removed 0 bases from V and 0 bases from J, with 8 bases in between. The CDR3 runs 16 residues. The CDR3 sequence: CASSQEQVPNTGELFF. CDR3 nucleotides: TGTGCCAGCAGCCAAGAGCAGGTTCCGAACACCGGGGAGCTGTTTTTT.

The rearrangement uses TRBV12-3 or TRBV12-4 and TRBJ1-2, with D perhaps TRBD1 (5 bases). V lost 4 bases to trimming and J lost 4 bases, with 13 bases between them. The CDR3 runs to 14 residues. CDR3 residues: CASSYGGAGYGYTF. For the CDR3, the DNA is TGTGCCAGCAGTTACGGGGGTGCGGGCTATGGCTACACCTTC.

V gene TRBV28 combines with J gene TRBJ2-7, with a weak D call TRBD2 (5 bases). This CDR3 comprises 14 residues. The germline CDR1 and CDR2 sequences are MDHEN and SYDVKM. Trimming left V 7 bases short and J 4 bases short, with 17 bases between. The DNA for the CDR3 is TGTGCCAGCACCCCTCCTAGTAGGGAGTACGAGCAGTACTTC. Amino acids: CASTPPSREYEQYF. Complete variable domain (other parts from reference TRBV28 and TRBJ2-7): DVKVTQSSRYLVKRTGEKVFLECVQDMDHENMFWYRQDPGLGLRLIYFSYDVKMKEKGDIPEGYSVSREKKERFSLILESASTNQTSMYLCASTPPSREYEQYFGPGTRLTVT.

This clonotype occurred a few times. V gene TRBV15 combines with J gene TRBJ1-2; perhaps TRBD1 as D (5 bases). V lost 8 bases and J lost 2, with 15 bases in between. The CDR3 has 14 amino acids. Germline CDR1 is LNHNV and CDR2 is YYDKDF (reference sequence). CDR3 residues: CATAQGRSNYGYTF. CDR3 DNA sequence: TGTGCCACCGCCCAGGGCCGTTCAAACTATGGCTACACCTTC.

The chain is built from TRBV7-3 and TRBJ2-5, with a weak D call TRBD2 (7 bases). The CDR3 length is 16 residues. V lost 5 bases, J lost 11 bases, and 27 bases lay in between. Per germline, CDR1 SGHTA and CDR2 FQGTGA. CDR3 loop: CASSAPGGPAYNEQYF. CDR3 coding DNA: TGTGCCAGCAGCGCCCCCGGGGGGCCTGCCTACAATGAGCAGTACTTC.

This chain uses TRBV29-1 with TRBJ2-2, with no clear D. This CDR3 has 12 residues. Trimming removed 6 bases from V and 1 base from J, with 6 bases in between. Germline loops: CDR1 SQVTM, CDR2 ANQGSEA. CDR3 DNA: TGCAGCGTCCGTCAGAACACCGGGGAGCTGTTTTTT. It translates to CSVRQNTGELFF.